This T cell receptor beta chain was captured in a study of OX40 agonist ivuxolimab in advanced cancers. Turning to the study itself: Cohort: about 80% men, mean age about 60, aged about 23 to 79.

Autoimmune disease history or systemic immunosuppression was exclusionary. This clone occurred a few times. What it binds is not known. V lost 0 bases to trimming and J lost 5 bases, with 8 bases between them. Germline V gene data show CDR1 as LNHNV and CDR2 as YYDKDF (reference sequence). The CDR3 is 14 amino acids. Sequencing used immunoSEQ multiplex PCR; TCRdb keeps in-frame clones, though not all of them. The sample has approximately 15,000 clones; around 77% are singletons. Overall study results and limits: At 0.1 to 3.0 mg/kg, clonal expansion of CD4+ and CD8+ blood T cells had occurred by week 6.

The source of this sequence is an adult with an advanced solid tumor such as melanoma, head and neck, liver or kidney cancer. This sample comprised CD4+ or CD8+ T cells sorted from blood, obtained in a trial of the OX40 agonist ivuxolimab. The V call is TRBV15, the J call TRBJ1-5, with a possible D match to TRBD1 (5 bases). CDR3 in amino acids: CATSREAGHQPQHF. The CDR3 nucleotides read TGTGCCACCAGCAGAGAGGCAGGGCATCAGCCCCAGCATTTT. Variable domain in full (rest from reference TRBV15 and TRBJ1-5): DAMVIQNPRYQVTQFGKPVTLSCSQTLNHNVMYWYQQKSSQAPKLLFHYYDKDFNNEADTPDNFQSRRPNTSFCFLDIRSPGLGDTAMYLCATSREAGHQPQHFGDGTRLSIL.